The rows below give T cell receptor beta chains drawn from one sample of a study of T cell changes during pregnancy in multiple sclerosis. Sequencing was performed with immunoSEQ multiplex PCR; in TCRdb, only in-frame clones are kept and a portion is missing. Among around 65,000 clones listed, approximately 89% were seen once. Material: peripheral blood, obtained in the third trimester of pregnancy. Receptors originate from a female donor in good health, enrolled as a control in a pregnancy study. Each CDR3 is given with its conserved first and last residue. Fields, in order: D gene, J gene, V gene, clone size, CDR3 length, CDR3 DNA, CDR3 protein. The D gene is left open where the match is weak. The size of a clone is reported for some rows only, either as once, few or many, or as a class for expanded clones.

d_gene: .; j_gene: TRBJ2-5; v_gene: TRBV5-6; abundance: .; len: 11; CDR3nt: TGTGCCAGCAGCATTAGAGGGACCCAGTACTTC; CDR3aa: CASSIRGTQYF
d_gene: TRBD1; j_gene: TRBJ2-5; v_gene: TRBV7-6; abundance: .; len: 13; CDR3nt: TGTGCCAGCGCCCAGGGGGTTCAAGAGACCCAGTACTTC; CDR3aa: CASAQGVQETQYF
d_gene: .; j_gene: TRBJ2-7; v_gene: TRBV5-1; abundance: .; len: 14; CDR3nt: TGCGCCAGCAGCCTCCAGGGGAGATCCTACGAGCAGTACTTC; CDR3aa: CASSLQGRSYEQYF
d_gene: TRBD2; j_gene: TRBJ2-4; v_gene: TRBV5-4; abundance: .; len: 17; CDR3nt: TGTGCCAGCAGCGAAAGGGGACTAGCGGGGGAACGAGACATTCAGTACTTC; CDR3aa: CASSERGLAGERDIQYF
d_gene: .; j_gene: TRBJ2-1; v_gene: TRBV6-5; abundance: .; len: 13; CDR3nt: TGTGCCAGCAGTTACTTGGGCGACAATGAGCAGTTCTTC; CDR3aa: CASSYLGDNEQFF
d_gene: .; j_gene: TRBJ2-3; v_gene: TRBV11-3; abundance: .; len: 12; CDR3nt: TGTGCCAGCAGCTTAGGAGAGGGCCCGGGTTCGTTT; CDR3aa: CASSLGEGPGSF
d_gene: TRBD2; j_gene: TRBJ2-3; v_gene: TRBV7-3; abundance: .; len: 16; CDR3nt: TGTGCCAGCAGTCCTACTAGCGGGGGGGCCATAGATACGCAGTATTTT; CDR3aa: CASSPTSGGAIDTQYF
d_gene: .; j_gene: TRBJ1-3; v_gene: TRBV6-1; abundance: once; len: 15; CDR3nt: TGTGCCAGCGGACGGGACAACGTCTCTGGAAACACCATATATTTT; CDR3aa: CASGRDNVSGNTIYF
d_gene: .; j_gene: TRBJ2-2; v_gene: TRBV21-1; abundance: .; len: 16; CDR3nt: TGTGCCAGCAGCATTCGAAGGGACAGGGGGGGTGGGGAGCTGTTTTTT; CDR3aa: CASSIRRDRGGGELFF
d_gene: .; j_gene: TRBJ2-2; v_gene: TRBV7-7; abundance: .; len: 14; CDR3nt: TGTGCTAGCACCCTGCTAGATCACGCCGGGGAGCTGTTTTTT; CDR3aa: CASTLLDHAGELFF
d_gene: .; j_gene: TRBJ1-5; v_gene: TRBV4-3; abundance: .; len: 15; CDR3nt: TGCGCCAGCAGCCAAGATAGCACCCGCAATCAGCCCCAGCATTTT; CDR3aa: CASSQDSTRNQPQHF
d_gene: TRBD2; j_gene: TRBJ2-3; v_gene: TRBV10-1; abundance: .; len: 15; CDR3nt: TGCGCCAGCAAAAAAACCAGGGACTACGGAGATACGCAGTATTTT; CDR3aa: CASKKTRDYGDTQYF
d_gene: .; j_gene: TRBJ2-4; v_gene: TRBV19; abundance: .; len: 14; CDR3nt: TGTGCCAGTAGTATAGATCCTCACAGCCCCATTCAGTACTTC; CDR3aa: CASSIDPHSPIQYF
d_gene: .; j_gene: TRBJ2-3; v_gene: TRBV5-1; abundance: .; len: 15; CDR3nt: TGCGCCAGCAGCTTCATACAGGGTTACACAGATACGCAGTATTTT; CDR3aa: CASSFIQGYTDTQYF
d_gene: TRBD1; j_gene: TRBJ1-4; v_gene: TRBV7-9; abundance: .; len: 15; CDR3nt: TGTGCCAGCAGCCAAGGGGACAGGGGGCTTGAAAAACTGTTTTTT; CDR3aa: CASSQGDRGLEKLFF
d_gene: TRBD1; j_gene: TRBJ2-2; v_gene: TRBV9; abundance: .; len: 15; CDR3nt: TGTGCCAGCAGCGCCGGGACAGTTAACACCGGGGAGCTGTTTTTT; CDR3aa: CASSAGTVNTGELFF
d_gene: .; j_gene: TRBJ1-2; v_gene: TRBV10-3; abundance: .; len: 15; CDR3nt: TGTGCCATCAGTGACCCGGACGGACAATCGTATGGCTACACCTTC; CDR3aa: CAISDPDGQSYGYTF
d_gene: .; j_gene: TRBJ1-4; v_gene: TRBV18; abundance: .; len: 13; CDR3nt: TGTGCCAGCTCATCCGGGATGGGTGAAAAACTGTTTTTT; CDR3aa: CASSSGMGEKLFF